This entry lists 32 T cell receptor beta chains sequenced from one sample in a study of Ad26.COV2.S vaccination and SARS-CoV-2 variants. The treatment: around 19 received Ad26.COV2.S at low or high dose, single or two shots; about 5 received placebo; per-sample allocation not given. At day 63 after the first vaccine or placebo injection, samples were drawn. Here immunoSEQ multiplex PCR was the method, and the copy in TCRdb shows in-frame clones only, minus some. The data show approximately 350,000 clones, more than 75% seen once. Sequenced here: peripheral blood, sampled in a trial of Ad26.COV2.S vaccine versus placebo. These receptors came from a person between 18 and 65 years old who received the Ad26.COV2.S COVID-19 vaccine or a placebo.

This sequence joins TRBV10-3 and TRBJ2-5; D might be TRBD2 (6 bases). Germline-derived CDR1 and CDR2 are ENHRY and SYGVKD. Trimming removed 6 bases at V and 2 bases at J, with 10 bases between. The CDR3 extends over 13 amino acids. The CDR3 region is CAISRDSQETQYF. The CDR3, as DNA: TGTGCCATCAGCCGGGACTCTCAAGAGACCCAGTACTTC.

The chain combines TRBV7-9 with TRBJ2-7; TRBD1 or TRBD2 may be the D gene (5 bases each). The CDR3 extends over 13 amino acids. CDR1 and CDR2 from the germline V gene are SEHNR and FQNEAQ (reference sequence). Trimming left V 6 bases short and J 2 bases short, with 11 bases between. The CDR3 sequence is CASSTGGPYEQYF. DNA for the CDR3: TGTGCCAGCAGTACTGGGGGTCCCTACGAGCAGTACTTC.

The chain couples TRBV9 to TRBJ2-5; no definite D call. With 0 bases removed from V and 5 bases from J, the gap between germline ends came to 14 bases. CDR1 is SGDLS and CDR2 is YYNGEE in the germline V gene. The CDR3 covers 15 residues. CDR3 amino acids: CASSVGGNQEETQYF. The CDR3 DNA reads as TGTGCCAGCAGCGTAGGTGGGAATCAGGAGGAGACCCAGTACTTC.

This chain uses TRBV19 with TRBJ1-2; D is uncertain. Per the germline V gene, CDR1 is LNHDA and CDR2 is SQIVND (reference sequence). Between the trimmed V and J ends, which lost 6 bases and 5 bases, there was a span of 19 bases. CDR3 length equals 15 residues. The CDR3 nucleotides read TGTGCCAGTAGGCTCGAAGAGGGAGGGTGGTATGGCTACACCTTC. As protein: CASRLEEGGWYGYTF.

The CDR3 sequence: CASKGFTEDEQYF. The CDR3 bases are TGTGCCAGTAAGGGTTTTACGGAAGACGAGCAGTACTTC. The chain has TRBV19 and TRBJ2-7; D remains unclear. Trimming removed 7 bases at V and 5 bases at J, with 15 bases between. Germline V gene lookup returns CDR1 LNHDA and CDR2 SQIVND (reference sequence). The length of the CDR3 is 13 residues.

The chain is built from TRBV7-9 and TRBJ2-3; D remains ambiguous. Per the germline V gene, CDR1 is SEHNR and CDR2 is FQNEAQ (reference sequence). V gave up 1 base and J gave up 5 bases, with 10 bases separating them. The CDR3 has 14 residues. The CDR3: CASSLGQALDTQYF. The DNA for the CDR3 is TGTGCCAGCAGCTTAGGGCAGGCTTTAGATACGCAGTATTTT.

The V and J genes are TRBV4-1 and TRBJ1-2; 9 bases align to TRBD1. V shed 2 bases and J 2 bases; nucleotides not matched to a gene: 6. Germline lookup yields CDR1 MGHRA and CDR2 YSYEKL. The CDR3 has 16 residues. The CDR3 DNA reads TGCGCCAGCAGCCAAACACCGGGACAGGGAAACTATGGCTACACCTTC. Its translation: CASSQTPGQGNYGYTF.

The chain combines TRBV12-3 or TRBV12-4 with TRBJ2-7; D is ambiguous. V was trimmed by 5 bases and J by 4 bases, leaving 6 bases between them. CDR3 size: 11 residues. The CDR3 sequence: CASSTKYEQYF. In DNA form, the CDR3 reads TGTGCCAGCAGTACCAAATACGAGCAGTACTTC.

This chain links TRBV19 with TRBJ2-7, with TRBD1 matching 9 bases. The germline CDR1 and CDR2 sequences are LNHDA and SQIVND (reference sequence). V lost 5 bases, J lost 3 bases, and 11 bases stayed unmatched. This CDR3 spans 16 amino acids. The CDR3 bases are TGTGCCAGTAGTCAGACAGGGGGAACTCCAGGCTACGAGCAGTACTTC. Its translation is CASSQTGGTPGYEQYF.

The rearrangement uses TRBV7-3 and TRBJ2-5; 10 bases map to TRBD2. Germline CDR1 reads SGHTA; CDR2 reads FQGTGA. J gave up 5 bases and V 5 bases, and 5 bases lay outside the gene matches. This CDR3 is built from 14 residues. In nucleotides, the CDR3 is TGTGCCAGCAGCCCACTAGCGGGGATTGAGACCCAGTACTTC. Its translation is CASSPLAGIETQYF.

The chain uses TRBV4-2 and TRBJ2-3, with 8 positions matching TRBD2. V was clipped by 4 bases and J by 2 bases; unmatched bases: 8. The CDR3 extends over 16 amino acids. Germline V gives CDR1 LGHNA, CDR2 YNFKEQ. CDR3 nucleotide sequence: TGTGCCAGCAGCCTGAAGACTAGCGAGCTCACAGATACGCAGTATTTT. Translating gives CASSLKTSELTDTQYF.

The gene calls are TRBV9 and TRBJ2-3; D ambiguous. The V end lost 5 bases, the J end lost 0 bases, and 4 bases lay between the germline ends. The CDR3 sequence is 12 residues long. CDR1 SGDLS and CDR2 YYNGEE come from the germline V gene. The CDR3 loop reads CASSPSTDTQYF. CDR3 sequence (DNA): TGTGCCAGCAGTCCTAGCACAGATACGCAGTATTTT.

The chain carries TRBV11-1 and TRBJ2-7; D is perhaps TRBD1 (6 bases). CDR1 is SGHAT, CDR2 FQDESV, per germline (reference sequence). This CDR3 contains 14 residues. Trimming stripped 5 bases from V and 2 bases from J, with 13 bases between. CDR3 protein: CASSQTGIPYEQYF. In DNA form, the CDR3 reads TGTGCCAGCAGCCAAACAGGGATCCCCTACGAGCAGTACTTC.

In this sample, this clone turned up once. The V and J genes are TRBV30 and TRBJ2-3; 9 bases agree with TRBD2. Germline assignment: CDR1 GTSNPN and CDR2 SVGIG (reference sequence). The CDR3 has 16 residues. V lost 0 bases to trimming and J lost 2 bases; unmatched junction nucleotides: 6. CDR3 in amino acids: CAWSVHSGGPTDTQYF. The CDR3, as DNA: TGTGCCTGGAGTGTACATAGCGGGGGCCCCACAGATACGCAGTATTTT. Combining the CDR3 with reference TRBV30 and TRBJ2-3 gives the whole variable domain SQTIHQWPATLVQPVGSPLSLECTVEGTSNPNLYWYRQAAGRGLQLLFYSVGIGQISSEVPQNLSASRPQDRQFILSSKKLLLSDSGFYLCAWSVHSGGPTDTQYFGPGTRLTVL.

This sequence joins TRBV14 and TRBJ1-1; D is undetermined. V gave up 4 bases and J gave up 8 bases, with 8 bases separating them. Germline lookup yields CDR1 SGHDN and CDR2 FVKESK. This CDR3 has 11 amino acids. The CDR3 sequence: CASSLSTEAFF. In DNA, the CDR3 is TGTGCCAGCAGCCTCTCGACAGAAGCTTTCTTT.

For this clone: One end of the junction varies from germline; a read error may be responsible. The chain carries TRBV30 and TRBJ1-1, with D possibly matching TRBD1 (6 bases). This CDR3 comprises 12 residues. Germline V lookup: CDR1 GTSNPN, CDR2 SVGIG (reference sequence). This CDR3 is CARRGGNTEAFF. CDR3 sequence (DNA): TGTGCCCGGAGAGGGGGGAACACTGAAGCTTTCTTT.

The genes are TRBV5-8 and TRBJ2-2; tentatively, D is TRBD1 (6 bases). The germline CDR1 and CDR2 sequences are SGHTS and YDEGEE. The ends were cut back, 0 bases at V and 0 bases at J, with 9 bases in the middle. This CDR3 is built from 16 residues. CDR3 amino acids: CASSLVGTPNTGELFF. DNA of the CDR3: TGTGCCAGCAGCTTGGTAGGGACACCGAACACCGGGGAGCTGTTTTTT.

This chain connects TRBV12-3 or TRBV12-4 to TRBJ1-2, with D maybe TRBD1 (5 bases). The CDR3 loop spans 12 amino acids. The CDR3 sequence is CAIDRTSYGYTF. CDR3 coding DNA: TGTGCGATAGACCGGACATCCTATGGCTACACCTTC.

The rearrangement uses TRBV7-9 and TRBJ1-3; no clear D. The CDR3 is 17 amino acids. Trimming took 5 bases from V and 3 from J, leaving 20 bases between them. The germline gives CDR1 SEHNR, CDR2 FQNEAQ (reference sequence). The CDR3 protein is CASSLLTAQRGGNTIYF. In DNA, the CDR3 is TGTGCCAGCAGCCTTCTAACGGCTCAACGGGGTGGAAACACCATATATTTT.

The chain carries TRBV30 and TRBJ1-5; TRBD1 agrees at 8 bases. The junction had 1 base not matched to a gene; V was cut back by 4 bases and J by 2 bases. CDR1 GTSNPN and CDR2 SVGIG come from the germline V gene (reference sequence). This CDR3 spans 13 amino acids. The chain's CDR3 is CAWTGGRNQPQHF. In nucleotides, the CDR3 is TGTGCCTGGACAGGGGGCCGCAATCAGCCCCAGCATTTT.

The chain has TRBV27 and TRBJ1-6, with D perhaps TRBD1 (5 bases). Germline CDR1 and CDR2: MNHEY and SMNVEV (reference sequence). Trimming stripped 7 bases from V and 0 bases from J, with 10 bases between. There are 15 residues in the CDR3. CDR3: CASTQGTSYNSPLHF. CDR3 in DNA: TGTGCCAGCACTCAAGGGACCTCCTATAATTCACCCCTCCACTTT.

The table lists this clone with a count of one. V gene TRBV6-5 combines with J gene TRBJ1-1; D unclear. The V and J ends lost 7 bases and 5 bases respectively, with 20 bases between them. Germline loops: CDR1 MNHEY, CDR2 SVGAGI. This CDR3 comprises 15 residues. The CDR3 region has the DNA TGTGCCAGCACCGGAAAGGTCCCCCAGCGGACTGAAGCTTTCTTT. It encodes CASTGKVPQRTEAFF.

This clone has only one observation. This chain links TRBV14 with TRBJ1-2; D is uncertain. The CDR3 runs to 13 residues. Germline CDR1 reads SGHDN; CDR2 reads FVKESK. Trimming shortened V by 2 bases and J by 8 bases, and 12 bases separated the two germline ends. The CDR3 loop is CASSQQYAGGYTF. DNA of the CDR3: TGTGCCAGCAGCCAACAGTACGCCGGGGGCTACACCTTC.

The chain links TRBV7-9 to TRBJ1-1; 9 bases agree with TRBD1. The germline gives CDR1 SEHNR, CDR2 FQNEAQ (reference sequence). V lost 5 bases to trimming and J lost 4 bases; unmatched junction nucleotides: 8. CDR3 length: 15 residues. CDR3 bases: TGTGCCAGCAGCACAACAGGGGGCAGAGGCACTGAAGCTTTCTTT. This translates into CASSTTGGRGTEAFF.

The V call is TRBV5-6, the J call TRBJ2-7, with D unclear. The V gene's germline CDR1 is SGHDT and CDR2 YYEEEE. This CDR3 comprises 12 residues. Trimming removed 1 base at V and 5 bases at J, with 7 bases between. The CDR3 coding sequence is TGTGCCAGCAGCTTGAACGTAAACGAGCAGTACTTC. Its protein is CASSLNVNEQYF.

The chain has TRBV30 and TRBJ2-3; D call uncertain. Germline V gene lookup returns CDR1 GTSNPN and CDR2 SVGIG (reference sequence). V lost 3 bases to trimming and J lost 2 bases, with 3 bases between them. This CDR3 comprises 11 residues. This CDR3 is CAWSDTDTQYF. DNA of the CDR3: TGTGCCTGGAGCGACACAGATACGCAGTATTTT.

The rearrangement uses TRBV11-2 and TRBJ1-4; D possibly corresponds to TRBD1 (6 bases). Trimming removed 1 base at V and 8 bases at J, with 11 bases between. The CDR3 loop spans 14 amino acids. The germline CDR1 and CDR2 sequences are SGHAT and FQNNGV. The CDR3 sequence is CASSLAGDGEKLFF. Here the CDR3 DNA reads TGTGCCAGCAGCTTAGCAGGGGATGGGGAAAAACTGTTTTTT.

The chain links TRBV9 to TRBJ1-3; D gene ambiguous. Germline CDR1 SGDLS, CDR2 YYNGEE. V was shortened by 3 bases and J by 0 bases, with 4 bases between the two germline ends. CDR3 length equals 13 residues. The CDR3 loop is CASSGISGNTIYF. CDR3 DNA: TGTGCCAGCAGCGGTATCTCTGGAAACACCATATATTTT. The full variable domain, its missing parts supplied by reference TRBV9 and TRBJ1-3, is DSGVTQTPKHLITATGQRVTLRCSPRSGDLSVYWYQQSLDQGLQFLIQYYNGEERAKGNILERFSAQQFPDLHSELNLSSLELGDSALYFCASSGISGNTIYFGEGSWLTVV.

This chain links TRBV2 with TRBJ1-3; the D gene is possibly TRBD1 (6 bases). Between the trimmed V and J ends, which lost 7 bases and 0 bases, there was a span of 13 bases. This CDR3 comprises 15 residues. Germline V gene data show CDR1 as SNHLY and CDR2 as FYNNEI. CDR3 loop: CASTGDGNSGNTIYF. CDR3 nucleotide sequence: TGTGCCAGCACAGGGGACGGGAACTCTGGAAACACCATATATTTT.

This chain connects TRBV18 to TRBJ1-1; no clear D gene. Deletions cut 4 bases from V and 4 bases from J, with 16 bases between. Per the germline V gene, CDR1 is KGHSH and CDR2 is LQKENI. CDR3 length: 15 residues. CDR3 region: CASSQLGSDSTEAFF. DNA for the CDR3: TGTGCCAGCTCACAACTGGGAAGCGATTCCACTGAAGCTTTCTTT.

The sample holds a few counts of this clone. In DNA, the CDR3 is TGTGCCAGCAGCTTCGAGGGGAATAATTCACCCCTCCACTTT. It specifies CASSFEGNNSPLHF. V is TRBV5-8 and J is TRBJ1-6; D is perhaps TRBD1 (5 bases). CDR3 size: 14 residues. CDR1 SGHTS and CDR2 YDEGEE come from the germline V gene. V was cut by 2 bases and J by 5 bases, with 8 bases left in between.

V is TRBV7-2 and J is TRBJ2-7; the D gene is possibly TRBD2 (6 bases). Trimming took 5 bases from V and 3 from J, leaving 17 bases between them. The CDR3 length is 15 residues. Germline V gives CDR1 SGHTA, CDR2 FQGNSA. The DNA for the CDR3 is TGTGCCAGCAGCATTAGGCCTAGCGCAAACTACGAGCAGTACTTC. This sequence encodes CASSIRPSANYEQYF.